One sample yielded the 12 T cell receptor beta chains listed below, sequenced in a study of identical twins. TCRdb called the 5' RACE reads again in MiXCR, with one record for every CDR3 protein. The table records 300,000 to 400,000 distinct CDR3 sequences, around 12% of them present only once. This same sample was also taken into another study, of yellow fever vaccine responses in identical twins.

The specimen sequenced was CD8+ T cells sorted from blood. The receptors originated from a woman aged 18-30 years in good health.

This clonotype occurred many times. V is TRBV6-1 and J is TRBJ2-3; 8 bases align to TRBD1. Germline trimming cut 7 bases from V and 6 bases from J; bases unmatched to any gene: 12. There are 15 residues in the CDR3. Germline V CDR1 and CDR2: MNHNS, SASEGT. CDR3 sequence (DNA): TGTGCCAGCATAGAGAACCCAGGGGGCGCGGATACGCAGTATTTT. As protein: CASIENPGGADTQYF.

In its sample, this clonotype was seen a few times. This chain connects TRBV7-8 to TRBJ2-1, with TRBD2 matching 10 bases. V trimming: 2 bases; J trimming: 7 bases; junction bases outside the gene matches: 5. The germline CDR1 and CDR2 sequences are SGHVS and FQNEAQ. The CDR3 has 15 amino acids. The CDR3 DNA is TGTGCCAGCAGCTTACAAGCGGGAGGGCCTAATGAGCAGTTCTTC. It translates to CASSLQAGGPNEQFF.

This clonotype was recorded a few times. The chain employs TRBV12-3 or TRBV12-4 and TRBJ2-3; 10 nucleotides line up with TRBD2. The CDR3 spans 16 residues. V shed 2 bases and J 2 bases; nucleotides not matched to a gene: 4. The CDR3 nucleotides read TGTGCCAGCAGTTTACTAGCGGGGGCGATCACAGATACGCAGTATTTT. Encoded protein: CASSLLAGAITDTQYF.

At least ten counts were recorded for this clonotype. The genes are TRBV29-1 and TRBJ2-2; D not certain. Trimming left V 1 base short and J 7 bases short, with 10 bases between. The CDR3 runs 13 residues. Germline values: CDR1 SQVTM, CDR2 ANQGSEA. The CDR3 loop reads CSVEVRGFGELFF. DNA for the CDR3: TGCAGCGTTGAAGTTAGAGGTTTCGGGGAGCTGTTTTTT.

Only a few counts were recorded for this clonotype. This chain links TRBV25-1 with TRBJ1-2; TRBD1 might be the D (6 bases). The CDR3 runs 13 residues. Germline-derived CDR1 and CDR2 are MGHDK and SYGVNS. Trimming shortened V by 3 bases and J by 5 bases, and 10 bases separated the two germline ends. The CDR3, as DNA: TGTGCCAGCAGTGATCAGGGGATTTATGGCTACACCTTC. This translates into CASSDQGIYGYTF.

This rearrangement joins TRBV28 to TRBJ2-5; 12 bases match TRBD1. This CDR3 has 16 amino acids. Germline CDR1 and CDR2: MDHEN and SYDVKM. V dropped 7 bases and J dropped 4; count of bases not matched to a gene: 10. DNA for the CDR3: TGTGCCAGCACTATCCTCCGGGACAGGGGGCGAGAGACCCAGTACTTC. It specifies CASTILRDRGRETQYF.

This clonotype occurred a few times. The DNA for the CDR3 is TGTGCCAGCAGGCAGGGGACTAGCGGGGGTGAGCAGTTCTTC. Translated: CASRQGTSGGEQFF. This rearrangement joins TRBV27 to TRBJ2-1, with 14 bases fitting TRBD2. V dropped 6 bases and J dropped 9; count of bases not matched to a gene: 4. CDR1 and CDR2 from the germline V gene are MNHEY and SMNVEV (reference sequence). This CDR3 has 14 residues.

This clonotype was seen a few times. The CDR3 region is CASTPGETSPEEQFF. CDR3 bases: TGTGCCAGCACTCCCGGAGAGACTAGTCCGGAAGAGCAGTTCTTC. The V and J genes are TRBV12-3 or TRBV12-4 and TRBJ2-1; weak D call: TRBD2 (6 bases). The CDR3 totals 15 residues. V lost 7 bases and J 10 bases, leaving 23 bases between the germline ends.

This clonotype appeared a few times. The gene calls are TRBV9 and TRBJ1-1; TRBD1 matches at 7 bases. The germline V gene has CDR1 SGDLS and CDR2 YYNGEE. V dropped 2 bases and J dropped 0; count of bases not matched to a gene: 4. The CDR3 is made up of 15 amino acids. CDR3 bases: TGTGCCAGCAGCGTCCCGACAGGGATGAACACTGAAGCTTTCTTT. As protein: CASSVPTGMNTEAFF. The full variable domain, its missing parts supplied by reference TRBV9 and TRBJ1-1, is DSGVTQTPKHLITATGQRVTLRCSPRSGDLSVYWYQQSLDQGLQFLIQYYNGEERAKGNILERFSAQQFPDLHSELNLSSLELGDSALYFCASSVPTGMNTEAFFGQGTRLTVV.

This clonotype was counted a few times. The V and J genes are TRBV14 and TRBJ1-2; a possible D gene is TRBD1 (5 bases). Germline CDR1 is SGHDN and CDR2 is FVKESK. The V and J ends lost 0 bases and 8 bases respectively, with 10 bases between them. This CDR3 has 13 amino acids. CDR3 nucleotide sequence: TGTGCCAGCAGCCAAGAAGCGGGGGACGGCTACACCTTC. Translating gives CASSQEAGDGYTF.

In its sample, this clonotype was seen a few times. This chain joins TRBV7-8 and TRBJ2-7; tentatively, D is TRBD1 (7 bases). Germline V CDR1 and CDR2: SGHVS, FQNEAQ. The CDR3 spans 15 residues. The V gene lost 4 bases and the J gene lost 5 bases, with 18 bases spanning the gap. The CDR3 DNA follows: TGTGCCAGCAGCTCCCAGACAGGGTGGAGGGACGAGCAGTACTTC. Residues: CASSSQTGWRDEQYF.

This sequence joins TRBV27 and TRBJ2-7; D not certain. Germline lookup yields CDR1 MNHEY and CDR2 SMNVEV (reference sequence). The CDR3 is 15 residues long. Trimming cost V 7 bases and J 2 bases, with 18 bases left between them. The CDR3 loop reads CASKGAAFGPYEQYV. The CDR3 DNA sequence: TGTGCCAGCAAGGGCGCGGCTTTTGGACCCTACGAGCAGTACGTC.